This TCR beta chain emerged from a study of cytomegalovirus exposure and HLA in healthy donors. Study observations and caveats: Most TCR sequences showed up rarely, but some public TCRs showed up in many donors. A later examination showed that TCR association rates differed by HLA locus, with DRB1 most and HLA-C fewest. Most CMV-associated TCR beta chains appeared HLA-restricted in a later analysis.

On this clone itself: The antigen is not known.

Trimming cost V 4 bases and J 3 bases; bases outside gene matches: 5. CDR1 and CDR2 (germline): SEHNR, FQNEAQ (reference sequence). CDR3 length: 16 amino acids. Whereas donors were nominally healthy upon sampling, unrecorded immune exposures were probable. The PCR contained 60 Vbeta and 13 Jbeta primers. This table comes from immunoSEQ multiplex PCR, and its TCRdb copy is limited to in-frame clones, with some not included. The table has around 67,000 clones, 55% to 80% seen once. Material for sequencing was PBMCs. This TCR was recovered from a woman aged 25-40 years in good health and CMV-seronegative. J is TRBJ2-3 and V is TRBV7-9, with 12 bases identical to TRBD2. CDR3 sequence reads: CASSSRLAGVTDTQYF. CDR3 DNA sequence: TGTGCCAGCAGCTCTAGACTAGCGGGGGTAACAGATACGCAGTATTTT.